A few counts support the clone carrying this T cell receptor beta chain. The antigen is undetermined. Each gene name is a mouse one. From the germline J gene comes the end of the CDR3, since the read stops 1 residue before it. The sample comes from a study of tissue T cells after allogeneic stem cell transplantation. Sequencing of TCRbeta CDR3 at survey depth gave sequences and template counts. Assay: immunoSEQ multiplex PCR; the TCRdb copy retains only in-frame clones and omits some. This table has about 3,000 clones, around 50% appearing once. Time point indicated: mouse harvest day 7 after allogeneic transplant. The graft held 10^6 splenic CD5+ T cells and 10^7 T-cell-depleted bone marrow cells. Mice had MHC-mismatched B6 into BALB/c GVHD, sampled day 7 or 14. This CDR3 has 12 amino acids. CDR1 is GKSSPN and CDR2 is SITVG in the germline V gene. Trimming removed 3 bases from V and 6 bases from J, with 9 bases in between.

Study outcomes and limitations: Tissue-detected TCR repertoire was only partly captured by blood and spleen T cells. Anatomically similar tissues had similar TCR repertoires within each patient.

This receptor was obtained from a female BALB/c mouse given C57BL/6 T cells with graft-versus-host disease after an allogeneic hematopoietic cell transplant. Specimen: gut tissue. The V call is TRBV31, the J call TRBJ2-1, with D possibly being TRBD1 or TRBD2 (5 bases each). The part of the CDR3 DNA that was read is TGTGCCTGGAGCCCCGGGACTGCTGAGCAGTTC. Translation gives CAWSPGTAEQF. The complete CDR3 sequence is CAWSPGTAEQFF.